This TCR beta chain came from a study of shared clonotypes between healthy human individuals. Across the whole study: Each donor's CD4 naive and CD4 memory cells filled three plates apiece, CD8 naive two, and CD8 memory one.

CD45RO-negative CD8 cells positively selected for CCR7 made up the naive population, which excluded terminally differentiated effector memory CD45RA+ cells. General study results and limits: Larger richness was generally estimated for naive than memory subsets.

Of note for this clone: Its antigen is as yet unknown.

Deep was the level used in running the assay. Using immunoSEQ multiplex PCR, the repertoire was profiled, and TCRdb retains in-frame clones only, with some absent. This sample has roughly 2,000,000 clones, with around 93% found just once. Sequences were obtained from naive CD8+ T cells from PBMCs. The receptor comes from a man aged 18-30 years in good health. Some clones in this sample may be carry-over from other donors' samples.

CDR3 residues: CASSMITGGSPLHF. The DNA for the CDR3 is TGTGCCAGCAGCATGATTACAGGGGGCTCACCCCTCCACTTT. J is TRBJ1-6 and V is TRBV7-9; TRBD1 matches 9 bases. The CDR3 has 14 amino acids. J was trimmed by 10 bases and V by 5 bases; bases with no gene match: 6. Germline assignment: CDR1 SEHNR and CDR2 FQNEAQ (reference sequence).